One sample yielded the 19 T cell receptor beta chains listed below, sequenced in a study of metastatic and nonmetastatic thyroid tumors. There were no patients who had received any treatment before thyroid surgery. TCRdb reanalyzed the PCR reads via MiXCR. The sample comprises roughly 13,000 clones, 25% to 30% of which are singletons, and 9.5% to 15% rests with the top ten. The specimen was tumor tissue. Receptors were obtained from a female donor with papillary thyroid cancer or a benign thyroid nodule (not recorded which). Some clones in this sample may be carry-over from other donors' samples.

In its sample, this clone was seen once. The chain carries TRBV7-2 and TRBJ1-5; tentatively, D is TRBD1 (5 bases). The germline gives CDR1 SGHTA, CDR2 FQGNSA. CDR3 size: 14 residues. The V end was cut by 1 base, the J end by 6 bases, with 10 bases between. CDR3: CASSLGGARQPQHF. In DNA, the CDR3 is TGTGCCAGCAGCTTAGGTGGGGCGCGTCAGCCCCAGCATTTT.

The V and J genes are TRBV24-1 and TRBJ2-3; TRBD1 matches 8 bases. V lost 0 bases, J lost 2 bases, and 3 bases stayed unmatched. The CDR3 is made up of 16 amino acids. The germline gives CDR1 KGHDR, CDR2 SFDVKD. The chain's CDR3 is CATSDLQGAATDTQYF. CDR3 in DNA: TGTGCCACCAGTGATTTGCAGGGGGCGGCCACAGATACGCAGTATTTT.

This clone is categorized as large. The same CDR3 also results from other DNA sequences found in this sample. This CDR3 is CASSGRQGAYGYTF. CDR3 nucleotide sequence: TGTGCCAGCAGTGGCCGACAGGGGGCCTATGGCTACACCTTC. The chain joins TRBV6-1 to TRBJ1-2; 10 bases are shared with TRBD1. The CDR3 loop spans 14 amino acids. Looked up from germline, CDR1 is MNHNS and CDR2 is SASEGT. V lost 4 bases, J lost 4 bases, and 3 bases stayed unmatched.

This clone came up many times. The V call is TRBV20-1, the J call TRBJ2-7; weak D call: TRBD1 (6 bases). Trimming stripped 4 bases from V and 3 bases from J, with 25 bases between. This CDR3 has 17 residues. Germline values: CDR1 DFQATT, CDR2 SNEGSKA (reference sequence). CDR3 in DNA: TGCAGTGCTACCGAACAGGGAAGAGCCCGCTACCGCTACGAGCAGTACTTC. This encodes CSATEQGRARYRYEQYF.

The J gene is TRBJ1-2, the V gene TRBV4-3, with D perhaps matching TRBD1 (6 bases). The CDR3 runs to 15 residues. CDR1 is LGHNA, CDR2 YSLEER, per germline. The germline V and J ends were trimmed by 0 bases and 5 bases, with 13 bases remaining between them. The CDR3 DNA is TGCGCCAGCAGCCAAGAGCCAGGGGCATATTATGGCTACACCTTC. This codes for CASSQEPGAYYGYTF.

As for this clone: Its ends do not fully match the called genes, so a read error is possible. This sample includes further DNA sequences coding for the same CDR3. The chain is built from TRBV4-1 and TRBJ2-1, with 10 bases lining up with TRBD2. The germline CDR1 and CDR2 sequences are MGHRA and YSYEKL. This CDR3 is built from 15 residues. CDR3 amino acids: CASSQSSGSGYEQFF. CDR3 DNA: TGTGCTAGCAGCCAGTCTAGCGGGAGTGGGTATGAGCAGTTCTTC.

The J gene is TRBJ1-4, the V gene TRBV6-1, with D tentatively TRBD1 (6 bases). CDR1 is MNHNS, CDR2 SASEGT, per germline. The CDR3 runs 15 residues. Between the trimmed V and J ends, which lost 1 base and 7 bases, there was a span of 13 bases. DNA for the CDR3: TGTGCCAGCAGTGAAGTGGCAGGGGAAGGTGAAAAACTGTTTTTT. Encoded protein: CASSEVAGEGEKLFF.

The CDR3 loop reads CAWSARDIGNTIYF. As DNA, the CDR3 is TGTGCCTGGAGTGCTCGGGACATCGGAAACACCATATATTTT. This chain connects TRBV30 to TRBJ1-3, with D maybe TRBD1 (6 bases). V lost 1 base, J lost 4 bases, and 11 bases lay in between. This CDR3 is 14 amino acids long. Germline V gene sequence: CDR1 GTSNPN, CDR2 SVGIG (reference sequence).

On this clone itself: The junction does not match germline at one end; this may be a read error. V usage is TRBV4-1 and J usage is TRBJ1-1; no reliable D call. Germline V CDR1 and CDR2: MGHRA, YSYEKL. The length of the CDR3 is 14 residues. CDR3 sequence: CASSPGISGTESFF. Here the CDR3 DNA reads TGCGCCAGCAGCCCCGGGATTTCGGGCACTGAATCTTTCTTT.

This clone has a count of ten or more. This chain uses TRBV20-1 with TRBJ2-7, with 13 bases lining up with TRBD2. V trimming: 6 bases; J trimming: 5 bases; junction bases outside the gene matches: 10. CDR3 length: 15 amino acids. Germline CDR1 is DFQATT and CDR2 is SNEGSKA (reference sequence). CDR3 sequence: CSAGTSGTSRDEQYF. DNA of the CDR3: TGCAGTGCAGGGACTAGCGGGACCTCCCGGGACGAGCAGTACTTC.

In this sample, this clone turned up many times. The V and J genes are TRBV9 and TRBJ2-1; TRBD2 aligns across 8 bases. Unmatched junction bases numbered 12, after V lost 5 bases and J lost 5 bases. Germline-derived CDR1 and CDR2 are SGDLS and YYNGEE. The CDR3 loop spans 16 amino acids. In DNA form, the CDR3 reads TGTGCCAGCAGTAGACGGATAGCGGGATTGAACAATGAGCAGTTCTTC. Protein product: CASSRRIAGLNNEQFF.

This clone was counted many times. The chain uses TRBV5-4 and TRBJ2-3, with TRBD2 identical over 8 bases. Germline assignment: CDR1 SGHNT and CDR2 YYREEE (reference sequence). The CDR3 covers 14 residues. V trimming: 2 bases; J trimming: 1 base; junction bases outside the gene matches: 0. The chain's CDR3 is CASSLLAGTDTQYF. The CDR3 DNA follows: TGTGCCAGCAGCTTACTAGCGGGCACAGATACGCAGTATTTT. Drawing the rest from reference TRBV5-4 and TRBJ2-3, the complete variable domain is ETGVTQSPTHLIKTRGQQVTLRCSSQSGHNTVSWYQQALGQGPQFIFQYYREEENGRGNFPPRFSGLQFPNYSSELNVNALELDDSALYLCASSLLAGTDTQYFGPGTRLTVL.

The chain uses TRBV20-1 and TRBJ1-1; a possible D gene is TRBD1 (5 bases). CDR3 length equals 12 residues. V was cut by 2 bases and J by 5 bases, with 9 bases left in between. In germline, CDR1 is DFQATT, CDR2 SNEGSKA (reference sequence). DNA of the CDR3: TGCAGTGCTAGACGTAGGGGAACTGAAGCTTTCTTT. It translates to CSARRRGTEAFF.

About this clone: Germline and junction disagree at one end, which may indicate a read error. The identical CDR3 is also encoded by other nucleotide sequences in the sample. V gene TRBV28 combines with J gene TRBJ1-2; TRBD1 aligns across 8 bases. The germline V gene encodes CDR1 MDHEN and CDR2 SYDVKM. CDR3 size: 14 residues. CDR3 DNA: TGTGCCAGCAGTTTAGACAGGGGAGTATATGGATACACCTTC. Residues: CASSLDRGVYGYTF.

This clone came up a few times. The chain carries TRBV12-3 or TRBV12-4 and TRBJ2-1, with 7 bases identical to TRBD2. The CDR3 extends over 16 amino acids. With 4 bases clipped from V and 4 bases from J, the junction kept 10 bases outside the gene matches. The CDR3 region is CASSSALADSYNEQFF. CDR3 DNA sequence: TGTGCCAGCAGTTCGGCTCTAGCGGACTCTTACAATGAGCAGTTCTTC.

V and J are TRBV20-1 and TRBJ2-7; D perhaps matches TRBD2 (7 bases). Between the trimmed V and J ends, which lost 3 bases and 3 bases, there was a span of 15 bases. Germline V CDR1 and CDR2: DFQATT, SNEGSKA (reference sequence). The CDR3 is made up of 14 amino acids. CDR3: CSARGGGSGYEQYF. For the CDR3, the DNA is TGCAGTGCTAGGGGAGGGGGGAGTGGCTACGAGCAGTACTTC.

V and J are TRBV5-1 and TRBJ2-3; no definite D call. CDR3 length: 15 residues. CDR1 SGHRS and CDR2 YFSETQ come from the germline V gene. V lost 8 bases and J lost 2, with 18 bases in between. As DNA, the CDR3 is TGCGCCAGTTCATACGGATTGTTATTCACAGATACGCAGTATTTT. It codes for CASSYGLLFTDTQYF.

The rearrangement uses TRBV5-6 and TRBJ2-7; no firm D call. In germline, CDR1 is SGHDT, CDR2 YYEEEE. V gave up 2 bases and J gave up 6 bases, with 6 bases separating them. The CDR3 runs to 11 residues. CDR3 protein: CASSFRREQYF. CDR3 sequence (DNA): TGTGCCAGCAGCTTCAGACGCGAGCAGTACTTC.

This clone was observed many times. The V gene is TRBV7-9, the J gene TRBJ1-3, with D perhaps TRBD1 (5 bases). Germline values: CDR1 SEHNR, CDR2 FQNEAQ (reference sequence). The CDR3 has 14 amino acids. V was pared by 4 bases and J by 0 bases, with 7 bases between. The CDR3 region is CASSSGTSGNTIYF. Written as DNA, the CDR3 is TGTGCCAGCAGCTCCGGGACCTCTGGAAACACCATATATTTT.